This TCR beta chain appears in the sequencing data of a study of the immune and genomic landscape of osteosarcoma. Study-wide context: Patients had high-grade osteosarcoma, aged about 5-81 at diagnosis. The cohort was enriched for poor-risk osteosarcoma.

CDR1 is KGHSH and CDR2 is LQKENI in the germline V gene. V dropped 3 bases and J dropped 3; count of bases not matched to a gene: 14. The CDR3 is made up of 17 amino acids. Broader study findings: Four or five cases had a single hyperexpanded clone dominating the repertoire, all with fewer than 100 T-cell clonotypes. Productive clonality was low overall, averaging approximately 0.1, maximum 0.3.

Osteosarcoma specimens were post-treatment primary, local recurrence and metastasis tumors from poor-prognosis patients. Profiling relied on immunoSEQ multiplex PCR, and the TCRdb table lists in-frame clones only, not all of them. This table holds roughly 2,300 clones, roughly 72% found once. Note on this clone: Its antigen is unidentified.

The chain links TRBV18 to TRBJ2-7, with 7 positions matching TRBD2. The receptor was derived from a human donor with osteosarcoma. The sequenced sample was osteosarcoma tumor tissue from the lung. This chain's CDR3 is CASSPAAFGGGYYEQYF. CDR3 bases: TGTGCCAGCTCACCCGCCGCGTTCGGGGGAGGGTACTACGAGCAGTACTTC.